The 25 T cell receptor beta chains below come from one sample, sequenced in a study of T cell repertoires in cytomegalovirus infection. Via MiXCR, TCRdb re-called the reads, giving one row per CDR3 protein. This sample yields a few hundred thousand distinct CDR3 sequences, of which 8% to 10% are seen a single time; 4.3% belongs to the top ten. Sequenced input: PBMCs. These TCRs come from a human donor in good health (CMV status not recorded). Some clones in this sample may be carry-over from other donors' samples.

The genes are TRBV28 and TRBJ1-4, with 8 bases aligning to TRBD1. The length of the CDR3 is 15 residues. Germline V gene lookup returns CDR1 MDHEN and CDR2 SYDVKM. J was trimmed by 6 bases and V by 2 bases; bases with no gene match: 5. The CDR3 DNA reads TGTGCCAGCAGTTTACAAACAGGGGGGGATGAAAAACTGTTTTTT. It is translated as CASSLQTGGDEKLFF.

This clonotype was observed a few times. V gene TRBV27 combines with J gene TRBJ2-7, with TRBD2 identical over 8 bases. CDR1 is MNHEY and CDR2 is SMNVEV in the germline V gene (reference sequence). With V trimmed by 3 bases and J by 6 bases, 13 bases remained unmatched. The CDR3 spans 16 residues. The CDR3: CASSFLLSGRRGEQYF. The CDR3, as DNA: TGTGCCAGCAGTTTCCTTTTGAGCGGGAGAAGGGGCGAGCAGTACTTC.

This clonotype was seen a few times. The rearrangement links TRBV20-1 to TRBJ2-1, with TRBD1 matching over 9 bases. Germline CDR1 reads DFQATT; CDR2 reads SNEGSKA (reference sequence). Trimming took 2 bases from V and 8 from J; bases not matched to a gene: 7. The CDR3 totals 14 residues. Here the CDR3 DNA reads TGCAGTGCTAGACTTACAGGGGGCGTTTATGAGCAGTTCTTC. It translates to CSARLTGGVYEQFF.

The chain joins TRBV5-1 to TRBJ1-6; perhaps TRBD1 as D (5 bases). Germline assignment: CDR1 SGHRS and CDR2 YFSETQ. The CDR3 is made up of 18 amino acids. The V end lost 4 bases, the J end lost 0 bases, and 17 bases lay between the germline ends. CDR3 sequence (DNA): TGCGCCAGCAGCCACTGGGGGATCGATAGCTCCTATAATTCACCCCTCCACTTT. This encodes CASSHWGIDSSYNSPLHF. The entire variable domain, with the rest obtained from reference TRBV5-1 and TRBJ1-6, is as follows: KAGVTQTPRYLIKTRGQQVTLSCSPISGHRSVSWYQQTPGQGLQFLFEYFSETQRNKGNFPGRFSGRQFSNSRSEMNVSTLELGDSALYLCASSHWGIDSSYNSPLHFGNGTRLTVT.

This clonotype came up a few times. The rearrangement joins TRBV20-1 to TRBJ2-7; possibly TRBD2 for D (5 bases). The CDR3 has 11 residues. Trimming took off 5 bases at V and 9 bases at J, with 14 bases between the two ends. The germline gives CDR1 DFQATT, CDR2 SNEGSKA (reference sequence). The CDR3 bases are TGCAGTGCTTTCGGTCCGGGATTGCAGTACTTC. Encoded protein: CSAFGPGLQYF.

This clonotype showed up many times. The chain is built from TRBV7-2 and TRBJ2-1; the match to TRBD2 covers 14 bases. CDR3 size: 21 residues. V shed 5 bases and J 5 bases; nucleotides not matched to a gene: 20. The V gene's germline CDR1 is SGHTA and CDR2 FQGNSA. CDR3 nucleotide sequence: TGTGCCAGCAGCCCAAGCCCCAAATGGACTAGCGGGGGGCAATCAAACAATGAGCAGTTCTTC. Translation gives CASSPSPKWTSGGQSNNEQFF.

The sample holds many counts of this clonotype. CDR3 sequence (DNA): TGTGCCAGCAGAGCTACTACCTCTGCAACTAATGAAAAACTGTTTTTT. Translated, it gives CASRATTSATNEKLFF. The rearrangement uses TRBV7-9 and TRBJ1-4; D is uncertain. The V end was cut by 6 bases, the J end by 0 bases, with 14 bases between. The CDR3 is made up of 16 amino acids. Germline loops: CDR1 SEHNR, CDR2 FQNEAQ (reference sequence).

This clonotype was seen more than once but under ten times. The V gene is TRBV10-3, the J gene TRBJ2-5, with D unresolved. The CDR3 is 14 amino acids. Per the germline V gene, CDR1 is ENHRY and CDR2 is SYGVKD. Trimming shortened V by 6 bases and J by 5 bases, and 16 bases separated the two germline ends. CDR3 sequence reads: CAISHDPGVETQYF. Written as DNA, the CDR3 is TGTGCCATCAGCCACGACCCCGGAGTGGAGACCCAGTACTTC.

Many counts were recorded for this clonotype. The CDR3 is CAGGLAGGSSYEQYF. CDR3 nucleotide sequence: TGTGCCGGGGGACTAGCGGGGGGGAGCTCCTACGAGCAGTACTTC. The chain is built from TRBV6-1 and TRBJ2-7, with 16 bases fitting TRBD2. The germline gives CDR1 MNHNS, CDR2 SASEGT. This CDR3 is 15 amino acids long. Trimming removed 11 bases from V and 0 bases from J; junction bases left unmatched: 4.

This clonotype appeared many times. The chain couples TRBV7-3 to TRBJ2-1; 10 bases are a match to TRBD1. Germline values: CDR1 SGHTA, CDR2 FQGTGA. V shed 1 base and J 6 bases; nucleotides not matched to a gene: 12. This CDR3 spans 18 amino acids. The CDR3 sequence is CASSLMGSDRGDLNEQFF. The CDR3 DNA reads TGTGCCAGCAGCTTAATGGGGTCGGACAGGGGGGATCTCAATGAGCAGTTCTTC.

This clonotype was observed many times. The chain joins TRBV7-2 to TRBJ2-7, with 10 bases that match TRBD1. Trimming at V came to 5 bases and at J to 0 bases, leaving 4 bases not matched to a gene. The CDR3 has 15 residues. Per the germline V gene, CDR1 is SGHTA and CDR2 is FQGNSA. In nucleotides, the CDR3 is TGTGCCAGCAGCCCTAGGACAGGGGGCTCCTACGAGCAGTACTTC. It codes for CASSPRTGGSYEQYF.

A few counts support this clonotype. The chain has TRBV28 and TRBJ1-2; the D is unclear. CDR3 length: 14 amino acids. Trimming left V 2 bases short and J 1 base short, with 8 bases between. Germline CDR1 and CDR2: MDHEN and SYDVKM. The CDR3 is CASSLRQINYGYTF. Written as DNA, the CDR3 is TGTGCCAGCAGTTTACGGCAGATTAACTATGGCTACACCTTC.

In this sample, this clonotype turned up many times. In DNA form, the CDR3 reads TGTGCCAGCAGCAGGTTCACTAGCGGGATGGGCACCGTTTACGAGCAGTACTTC. It is translated as CASSRFTSGMGTVYEQYF. V and J are TRBV7-2 and TRBJ2-7; 10 nucleotides match TRBD2. In germline, CDR1 is SGHTA, CDR2 FQGNSA. Germline trimming cut 5 bases from V and 4 bases from J; bases unmatched to any gene: 17. The CDR3 is 18 amino acids.

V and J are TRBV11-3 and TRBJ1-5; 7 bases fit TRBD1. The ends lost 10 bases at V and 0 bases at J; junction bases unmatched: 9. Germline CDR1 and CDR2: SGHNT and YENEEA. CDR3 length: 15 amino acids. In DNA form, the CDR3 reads TGTGCCAAAGAAACAGGGGAATATAGCAATCAGCCCCAGCATTTT. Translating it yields CAKETGEYSNQPQHF. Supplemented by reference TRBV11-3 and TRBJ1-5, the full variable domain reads EAGVVQSPRYKIIEKKQPVAFWCNPISGHNTLYWYLQNLGQGPELLIRYENEEAVDDSQLPKDRFSAERLKGVDSTLKIQPAELGDSAVYLCAKETGEYSNQPQHFGDGTRLSIL.

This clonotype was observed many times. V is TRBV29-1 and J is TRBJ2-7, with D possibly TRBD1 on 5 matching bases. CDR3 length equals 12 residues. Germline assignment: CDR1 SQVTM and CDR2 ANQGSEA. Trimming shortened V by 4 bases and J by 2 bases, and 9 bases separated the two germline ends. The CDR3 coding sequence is TGCAGCGTTGTTACAGGAACCTACGAGCAGTACTTC. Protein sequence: CSVVTGTYEQYF.

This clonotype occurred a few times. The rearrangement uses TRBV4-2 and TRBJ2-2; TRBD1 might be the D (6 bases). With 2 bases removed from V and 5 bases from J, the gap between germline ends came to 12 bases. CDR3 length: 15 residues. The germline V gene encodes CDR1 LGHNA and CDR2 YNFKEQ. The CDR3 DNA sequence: TGTGCCAGCAGCCAACTGGACAGACAAACCGGGGAGCTGTTTTTT. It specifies CASSQLDRQTGELFF.

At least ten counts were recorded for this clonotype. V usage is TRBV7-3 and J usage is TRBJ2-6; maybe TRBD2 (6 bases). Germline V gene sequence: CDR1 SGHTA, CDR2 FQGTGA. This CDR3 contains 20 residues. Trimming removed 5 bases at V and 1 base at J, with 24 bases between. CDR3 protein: CASSPHPWRGLMSGANVLTF. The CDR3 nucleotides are TGTGCCAGCAGCCCACATCCATGGCGGGGCCTTATGTCTGGGGCCAACGTCCTGACTTTC. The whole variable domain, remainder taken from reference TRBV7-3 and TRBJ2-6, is GAGVSQTPSNKVTEKGKYVELRCDPISGHTALYWYRQSLGQGPEFLIYFQGTGAADDSGLPNDRFFAVRPEGSVSTLKIQRTERGDSAVYLCASSPHPWRGLMSGANVLTFGAGSRLTVL.

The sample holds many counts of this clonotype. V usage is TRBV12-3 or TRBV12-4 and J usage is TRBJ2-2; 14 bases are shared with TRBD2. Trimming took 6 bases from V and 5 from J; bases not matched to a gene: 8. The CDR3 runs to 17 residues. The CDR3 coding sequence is TGTGCCAGCAGCCTGCCGGGACTAGCGGGAGTTACCGGGGAGCTGTTTTTT. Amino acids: CASSLPGLAGVTGELFF.

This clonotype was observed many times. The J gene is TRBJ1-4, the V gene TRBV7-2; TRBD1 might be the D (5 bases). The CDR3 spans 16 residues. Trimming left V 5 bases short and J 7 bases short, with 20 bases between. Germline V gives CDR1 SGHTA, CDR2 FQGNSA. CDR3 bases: TGTGCCAGCAGCCCAGAGTCGGGGGTGAGGGGTGAAAAACTGTTTTTT. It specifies CASSPESGVRGEKLFF.

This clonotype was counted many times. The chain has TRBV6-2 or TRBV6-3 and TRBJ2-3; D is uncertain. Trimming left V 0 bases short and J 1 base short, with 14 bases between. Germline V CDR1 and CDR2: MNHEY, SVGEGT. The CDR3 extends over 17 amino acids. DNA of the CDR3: TGTGCCAGCAGTTACTCGATAGTCGGCTCCCGCACAGATACGCAGTATTTT. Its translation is CASSYSIVGSRTDTQYF.

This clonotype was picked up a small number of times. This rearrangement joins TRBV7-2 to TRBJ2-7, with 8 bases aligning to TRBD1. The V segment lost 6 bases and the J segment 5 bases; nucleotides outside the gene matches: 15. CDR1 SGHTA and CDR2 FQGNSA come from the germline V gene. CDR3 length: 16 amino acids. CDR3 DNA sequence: TGTGCCAGCAGTCCCGGAGGGACAGGCACCCAGGACGAGCAGTACTTC. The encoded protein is CASSPGGTGTQDEQYF.

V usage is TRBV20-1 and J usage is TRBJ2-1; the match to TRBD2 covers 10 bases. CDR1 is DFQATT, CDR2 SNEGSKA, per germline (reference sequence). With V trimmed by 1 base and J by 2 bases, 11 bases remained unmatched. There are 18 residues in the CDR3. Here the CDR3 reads CSARGVSGGRKTYNEQFF. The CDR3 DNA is TGCAGTGCTAGAGGGGTTAGCGGGGGGCGAAAAACCTACAATGAGCAGTTCTTC.

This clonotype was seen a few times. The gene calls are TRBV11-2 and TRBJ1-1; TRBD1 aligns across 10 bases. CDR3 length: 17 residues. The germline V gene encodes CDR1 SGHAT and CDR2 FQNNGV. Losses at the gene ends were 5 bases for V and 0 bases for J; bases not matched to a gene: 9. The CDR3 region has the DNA TGTGCCAGCAGCCCCAGGGACAGGGGCGCAATGAACACTGAAGCTTTCTTT. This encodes CASSPRDRGAMNTEAFF.

CDR3 amino acids: CASSPYSGRGQETQYF. CDR3 bases: TGTGCCAGCAGCCCGTATAGCGGGAGAGGCCAAGAGACCCAGTACTTC. The chain joins TRBV5-5 to TRBJ2-5; 9 bases agree with TRBD2. CDR1 and CDR2 (germline): SGHKS, YYEKEE (reference sequence). The V gene end was trimmed by 4 bases and the J gene end by 1 base; junction bases not matched to a gene: 8. The length of the CDR3 is 16 residues.

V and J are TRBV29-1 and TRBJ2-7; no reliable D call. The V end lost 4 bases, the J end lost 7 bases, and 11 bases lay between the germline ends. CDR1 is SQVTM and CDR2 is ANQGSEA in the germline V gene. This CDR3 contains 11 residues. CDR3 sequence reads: CSVGLTREQYF. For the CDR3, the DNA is TGCAGCGTTGGTCTTACCAGAGAGCAGTACTTC.